The 26 T cell receptor beta chains given below trace back to one sample, sequenced in a study of control samples from healthy donors and cancer patients. The method was immunoSEQ multiplex PCR; TCRdb's version includes in-frame clones alone and lacks a portion of them. Found here are some 140,000 clones, around nine tenths of them singletons; the top ten hold around 11%. Sequenced sample: blood. Receptors were obtained from a man in his thirties or forties in good health.

The chain combines TRBV28 with TRBJ1-2; D remains unclear. Trimming cost V 4 bases and J 3 bases, with 3 bases left between them. Germline-derived CDR1 and CDR2 are MDHEN and SYDVKM. The CDR3 is made up of 11 amino acids. CDR3 loop: CASSYYYGYTF. The CDR3 DNA reads as TGTGCCAGCAGTTATTACTATGGCTACACCTTC.

This chain links TRBV27 with TRBJ2-7; 11 positions match TRBD2. The V and J ends lost 7 bases and 1 base, in that order; junction bases with no gene match: 12. The CDR3 is 17 amino acids. Germline V gene data show CDR1 as MNHEY and CDR2 as SMNVEV (reference sequence). The CDR3 region has the DNA TGTGCCAGCACGGGGGGCCTAGCGGGAGGAAAATCCTACGAGCAGTACTTC. Translation: CASTGGLAGGKSYEQYF.

This sequence joins TRBV2 and TRBJ1-4; 10 bases map to TRBD1. Germline V lookup: CDR1 SNHLY, CDR2 FYNNEI. This CDR3 has 15 residues. V shed 6 bases and J 8 bases; nucleotides not matched to a gene: 9. DNA for the CDR3: TGTGCCAGCAGGACGGGACAGGGGATAAGGGAAAAACTGTTTTTT. It yields the protein CASRTGQGIREKLFF. The full variable domain, its missing parts supplied by reference TRBV2 and TRBJ1-4, is EPEVTQTPSHQVTQMGQEVILRCVPISNHLYFYWYRQILGQKVEFLVSFYNNEISEKSEIFDDQFSVERPDGSNFTLKIRSTKLEDSAMYFCASRTGQGIREKLFFGSGTQLSVL.

This clone occurred once. CDR3 protein: CASSDDRTVGETQYF. CDR3 sequence (DNA): TGTGCCAGCAGTGATGACAGAACGGTGGGCGAGACCCAGTACTTC. V usage is TRBV2 and J usage is TRBJ2-5; maybe TRBD1 (5 bases). The CDR3 is made up of 15 amino acids. The V end was cut by 3 bases, the J end by 5 bases, with 16 bases between. Germline V gives CDR1 SNHLY, CDR2 FYNNEI.

On this clone: The same CDR3 is also encoded by other DNA sequences in this sample. The V call is TRBV28, the J call TRBJ2-5, with D unclear. In germline, CDR1 is MDHEN, CDR2 SYDVKM. CDR3 length equals 11 residues. Trimming left V 4 bases short and J 3 bases short, with 3 bases between. The CDR3 DNA reads TGTGCCAGCAGTTCGGAAGAGACCCAGTACTTC. Residues: CASSSEETQYF.

This clone occurred once. In DNA form, the CDR3 reads TGTGCCTGGAGTAGGGGAGGGAGCTCCTACGAGCAGTACTTC. Translated, it gives CAWSRGGSSYEQYF. This chain joins TRBV30 and TRBJ2-7; TRBD2 matches 7 bases. This CDR3 spans 14 amino acids. Germline trimming cut 2 bases from V and 0 bases from J; bases unmatched to any gene: 4. The germline V gene encodes CDR1 GTSNPN and CDR2 SVGIG (reference sequence).

The rearrangement links TRBV5-1 to TRBJ2-2; D unresolved. The germline V and J ends were trimmed by 4 bases and 4 bases, with 11 bases remaining between them. Germline CDR1 and CDR2: SGHRS and YFSETQ. The CDR3 is 14 amino acids. In nucleotides, the CDR3 is TGCGCCAGCAGCCGGGCACAGACCACCGGGGAGCTGTTTTTT. Translated, it gives CASSRAQTTGELFF.

This clone was seen only once. The rearrangement uses TRBV20-1 and TRBJ1-1; D is unclear. CDR3 length: 11 residues. Per germline, CDR1 DFQATT and CDR2 SNEGSKA (reference sequence). Trimming left V 5 bases short and J 5 bases short, with 9 bases between. CDR3 region: CSASLRTEAFF. The CDR3 nucleotides read TGCAGTGCTTCCCTGAGGACTGAAGCTTTCTTT.

The chain couples TRBV28 to TRBJ2-5; a weak D match, TRBD1 (6 bases). V lost 5 bases and J 13 bases, leaving 14 bases between the germline ends. Germline assignment: CDR1 MDHEN and CDR2 SYDVKM. The CDR3 length is 11 residues. The CDR3 is CASSTHRVSYF. The CDR3 DNA sequence: TGTGCCAGCAGTACACACAGGGTTTCGTACTTC. Using reference TRBV28 and TRBJ2-5 for the parts outside the CDR3, the full variable domain is DVKVTQSSRYLVKRTGEKVFLECVQDMDHENMFWYRQDPGLGLRLIYFSYDVKMKEKGDIPEGYSVSREKKERFSLILESASTNQTSMYLCASSTHRVSYFGPGTRLLVL.

A single count supports this clone. The rearrangement joins TRBV3-1 (or the pseudogene TRBV3-2) to TRBJ2-3; D is uncertain. Germline V gene data show CDR1 as LGHDT and CDR2 as YNNKEL (reference sequence). V lost 7 bases and J lost 1, with 9 bases in between. The CDR3 loop spans 13 amino acids. The CDR3 here is CASTLKGTDTQYF. Here the CDR3 DNA reads TGTGCCAGCACCCTAAAGGGCACAGATACGCAGTATTTT.

This chain joins TRBV5-1 and TRBJ2-3, with D possibly called TRBD1 or TRBD2 (5 bases each). The CDR3 consists of 14 residues. Germline V gene data show CDR1 as SGHRS and CDR2 as YFSETQ. Trimming took 0 bases from V and 1 from J, leaving 6 bases between them. CDR3 DNA: TGCGCCAGCAGCTTGGTGGGACGCACAGATACGCAGTATTTT. Its protein product is CASSLVGRTDTQYF.

In DNA, the CDR3 is TGTGCCACCAGCAGAGCAAAGGTTACAGGGGACTACACCTTC. Amino acids: CATSRAKVTGDYTF. V and J are TRBV15 and TRBJ1-2, with TRBD1 matching 7 bases. The CDR3 has 14 amino acids. Trimming removed 1 base from V and 10 bases from J; junction bases left unmatched: 9. Germline values: CDR1 LNHNV, CDR2 YYDKDF (reference sequence). Complete variable domain (other parts from reference TRBV15 and TRBJ1-2): DAMVIQNPRYQVTQFGKPVTLSCSQTLNHNVMYWYQQKSSQAPKLLFHYYDKDFNNEADTPDNFQSRRPNTSFCFLDIRSPGLGDTAMYLCATSRAKVTGDYTFGSGTRLTVV.

V and J are TRBV29-1 and TRBJ2-7; D is unclear. In germline, CDR1 is SQVTM, CDR2 ANQGSEA. The V end was cut by 4 bases, the J end by 0 bases, with 7 bases between. The length of the CDR3 is 12 residues. This CDR3 is CSVGPNSYEQYF. The CDR3, as DNA: TGCAGCGTTGGACCGAACTCCTACGAGCAGTACTTC.

V and J are TRBV27 and TRBJ1-2; D may be TRBD1 (5 bases). V lost 2 bases, J lost 5 bases, and 12 bases lay in between. The germline gives CDR1 MNHEY, CDR2 SMNVEV (reference sequence). This CDR3 comprises 14 residues. The CDR3 sequence: CASSLAGRGYGYTF. The CDR3 region has the DNA TGTGCCAGCAGTTTAGCGGGACGAGGGTATGGCTACACCTTC.

In nucleotides, the CDR3 is TGTGCCAGCAGGACAGCCATGAACACTGAAGCTTTCTTT. Translated: CASRTAMNTEAFF. The chain links TRBV12-3 or TRBV12-4 to TRBJ1-1, with TRBD1 as a possible D gene (5 bases). The CDR3 contains 13 residues. V lost 6 bases and J 0 bases, leaving 8 bases between the germline ends.

This clone occurred once. The chain couples TRBV5-1 to TRBJ2-1, with 8 bases that match TRBD2. The junction had 11 bases not matched to a gene; V was cut back by 0 bases and J by 6 bases. The germline V gene encodes CDR1 SGHRS and CDR2 YFSETQ. This CDR3 region has 17 residues. The CDR3 is CASSLAKGLAGLNEQFF. CDR3 DNA: TGCGCCAGCAGCTTGGCCAAGGGGCTAGCGGGCCTCAATGAGCAGTTCTTC.

As to this clone: The sample carries other DNA sequences with the same CDR3. The rearrangement links TRBV2 to TRBJ2-7, with D unclear. CDR3 length: 11 residues. V lost 2 bases and J 4 bases, leaving 3 bases between the germline ends. Germline V gene lookup returns CDR1 SNHLY and CDR2 FYNNEI. CDR3 bases: TGTGCCAGCAGTGAAAGGTACGAGCAGTACTTC. Translated: CASSERYEQYF.

The sample holds one count of this clone. This chain uses TRBV19 with TRBJ1-2, with D perhaps matching TRBD1 (6 bases). V lost 3 bases and J lost 8, with 13 bases in between. The CDR3 totals 13 residues. Germline-derived CDR1 and CDR2 are LNHDA and SQIVND (reference sequence). The CDR3 DNA is TGTGCCAGTAGTATCCCAGGGGCGTACGGCTACACCTTC. Protein product: CASSIPGAYGYTF.

The genes are TRBV29-1 and TRBJ1-4; D perhaps matches TRBD1 (6 bases). CDR1 and CDR2 from the germline V gene are SQVTM and ANQGSEA. The CDR3 has 13 residues. V was clipped by 6 bases and J by 6 bases, with 14 bases between them. CDR3 sequence: CSVGLGGHEKLFF. The CDR3 DNA sequence: TGCAGCGTCGGGCTCGGGGGCCATGAAAAACTGTTTTTT.

This clone appeared a few times. The chain joins TRBV18 to TRBJ1-1; D is possibly TRBD1 (5 bases). Per the germline V gene, CDR1 is KGHSH and CDR2 is LQKENI. This CDR3 region has 12 residues. V was trimmed by 8 bases and J by 1 base, leaving 8 bases between them. This CDR3 reads CASRGPNTEAFF. In DNA form, the CDR3 reads TGTGCCAGCCGGGGCCCGAACACTGAAGCTTTCTTT.

This chain connects TRBV15 to TRBJ1-5; perhaps TRBD1 as D (5 bases). The CDR3 contains 20 residues. Germline V gene sequence: CDR1 LNHNV, CDR2 YYDKDF (reference sequence). V lost 0 bases to trimming and J lost 3 bases, with 24 bases between them. As DNA, the CDR3 is TGTGCCACCAGCAGAGAGTTGTTGCCGGGGCAGACCCTAAACAATCAGCCCCAGCATTTT. Protein: CATSRELLPGQTLNNQPQHF.

The J gene is TRBJ1-1, the V gene TRBV27, with D uncertain. CDR1 is MNHEY, CDR2 SMNVEV, per germline (reference sequence). This CDR3 is built from 13 residues. V shed 7 bases and J shed 5 bases, with 14 bases lying between them. The CDR3 reads CASMGWTGTEAFF. CDR3 DNA: TGTGCCAGCATGGGTTGGACGGGAACTGAAGCTTTCTTT.

The chain carries TRBV27 and TRBJ2-1, with D maybe TRBD2 (6 bases). Germline CDR1 MNHEY, CDR2 SMNVEV (reference sequence). The CDR3 length is 14 residues. V was shortened by 3 bases and J by 2 bases, with 8 bases between the two germline ends. This CDR3 is CASSFTGAYNEQFF. CDR3 coding DNA: TGTGCCAGCAGTTTTACGGGAGCCTACAATGAGCAGTTCTTC.

The rearrangement links TRBV5-4 to TRBJ2-5; 9 bases match TRBD1. This CDR3 spans 13 amino acids. Germline-derived CDR1 and CDR2 are SGHNT and YYREEE (reference sequence). J lost 9 bases, V lost 4 bases, and 7 bases had no gene match. CDR3 amino acids: CASSETGGGSQYF. CDR3 coding DNA: TGTGCCAGCAGCGAAACAGGGGGCGGGTCCCAGTACTTC. Together with reference TRBV5-4 and TRBJ2-5, the CDR3 gives the full variable domain: ETGVTQSPTHLIKTRGQQVTLRCSSQSGHNTVSWYQQALGQGPQFIFQYYREEENGRGNFPPRFSGLQFPNYSSELNVNALELDDSALYLCASSETGGGSQYFGPGTRLLVL.

V usage is TRBV5-8 and J usage is TRBJ1-5; D not certain. V lost 4 bases to trimming and J lost 0 bases, with 5 bases between them. Germline V CDR1 and CDR2: SGHTS, YDEGEE. This CDR3 comprises 13 residues. DNA for the CDR3: TGTGCCAGCAGCCCTTATAGCAATCAGCCCCAGCATTTT. Translation gives CASSPYSNQPQHF. The variable domain in full, completed from reference TRBV5-8 and TRBJ1-5, reads EAGVTQSPTHLIKTRGQQATLRCSPISGHTSVYWYQQALGLGLQFLLWYDEGEERNRGNFPPRFSGRQFPNYSSELNVNALELEDSALYLCASSPYSNQPQHFGDGTRLSIL.

The rearrangement joins TRBV7-8 to TRBJ1-5; 10 nucleotides agree with TRBD1. V was clipped by 5 bases and J by 2 bases; unmatched bases: 3. There are 15 residues in the CDR3. Per germline, CDR1 SGHVS and CDR2 FQNEAQ. CDR3 bases: TGTGCCAGCAGCGGAGGGACAGGGGGCAATCAGCCCCAGCATTTT. The encoded protein is CASSGGTGGNQPQHF.